Each of the 9 T cell receptor beta chains below was sequenced from the same sample in a study of PD-L1 blockade in urothelial cancer. Assay: immunoSEQ multiplex PCR; the TCRdb copy retains only in-frame clones and omits some. The data hold over 75,000 clones, with about 85% observed a single time. The time point was: pretreatment peripheral blood. Here the sequenced sample was PBMCs, taken around atezolizumab (anti-PD-L1) treatment. The receptor set was obtained from a man between 60 and 70 years old with urothelial cancer.

V usage is TRBV7-2 and J usage is TRBJ2-7, with 10 bases aligning to TRBD1. V was clipped by 1 base and J by 7 bases; unmatched bases: 7. Germline-derived CDR1 and CDR2 are SGHTA and FQGNSA. The CDR3 loop spans 15 amino acids. The CDR3 DNA is TGTGCCAGCAGCTTAGTAGTAGGGACAGGGGATGAGCAGTACTTC. Its translation: CASSLVVGTGDEQYF.

The chain joins TRBV7-2 to TRBJ2-7; D perhaps matches TRBD1 (6 bases). V was shortened by 5 bases and J by 6 bases, with 14 bases between the two germline ends. Germline values: CDR1 SGHTA, CDR2 FQGNSA. This CDR3 comprises 13 residues. The DNA of the CDR3 is TGTGCCAGCAGCCCGTCGGGACAAATCGAGCAGTACTTC. As protein: CASSPSGQIEQYF.

This clone was counted only a few times. The chain links TRBV7-3 to TRBJ2-2; D is possibly TRBD1 (6 bases). This CDR3 is 14 amino acids long. V was pared by 7 bases and J by 2 bases, with 11 bases between. Germline values: CDR1 SGHTA, CDR2 FQGTGA. The CDR3 DNA is TGTGCCAGCACCAGGGGAGAAAACACCGGGGAGCTGTTTTTT. It yields the protein CASTRGENTGELFF. The full variable domain, completed using reference TRBV7-3 and TRBJ2-2, is GAGVSQTPSNKVTEKGKYVELRCDPISGHTALYWYRQSLGQGPEFLIYFQGTGAADDSGLPNDRFFAVRPEGSVSTLKIQRTERGDSAVYLCASTRGENTGELFFGEGSRLTVL.

This clone appeared once. The chain combines TRBV7-9 with TRBJ1-2; maybe TRBD1 (6 bases). Per germline, CDR1 SEHNR and CDR2 FQNEAQ (reference sequence). Between the trimmed V and J ends, which lost 4 bases and 8 bases, there was a span of 11 bases. The CDR3 spans 12 residues. In DNA form, the CDR3 reads TGTGCCAGCAGCTCGGGACATTGGGGCTACACCTTC. It encodes CASSSGHWGYTF. The full variable domain, its missing parts supplied by reference TRBV7-9 and TRBJ1-2, is DTGVSQNPRHKITKRGQNVTFRCDPISEHNRLYWYRQTLGQGPEFLTYFQNEAQLEKSRLLSDRFSAERPKGSFSTLEIQRTEQGDSAMYLCASSSGHWGYTFGSGTRLTVV.

The chain has TRBV5-4 and TRBJ2-5, with D maybe TRBD2 (5 bases). This CDR3 comprises 14 residues. V gave up 4 bases and J gave up 4 bases, with 14 bases separating them. Germline V gene lookup returns CDR1 SGHNT and CDR2 YYREEE (reference sequence). The CDR3 bases are TGTGCCAGCAGCCCCGCGCTAGCAGTAGAGACCCAGTACTTC. This sequence encodes CASSPALAVETQYF.

This clone was detected once. CDR3 protein: CASGTEAKNIQYF. CDR3 nucleotide sequence: TGTGCCAGCGGGACTGAAGCCAAAAACATTCAGTACTTC. The rearrangement joins TRBV19 to TRBJ2-4; perhaps TRBD2 as D (6 bases). CDR3 length: 13 amino acids. Trimming left V 9 bases short and J 0 bases short, with 9 bases between. Germline V gene data show CDR1 as LNHDA and CDR2 as SQIVND (reference sequence).

The chain combines TRBV11-3 with TRBJ1-2; the D is unclear. The germline V gene has CDR1 SGHNT and CDR2 YENEEA. Trimming took 4 bases from V and 0 from J, leaving 6 bases between them. This CDR3 contains 13 residues. The CDR3 region has the DNA TGTGCCAGCAGCTCCGTATCTAACTATGGCTACACCTTC. This encodes CASSSVSNYGYTF.

The chain employs TRBV6-5 and TRBJ1-1; D gene unclear. Germline assignment: CDR1 MNHEY and CDR2 SVGAGI. This CDR3 is built from 15 residues. Trimming cost V 0 bases and J 1 base, with 9 bases left between them. This chain's CDR3 is CASSYSYIENTEAFF. In DNA, the CDR3 is TGTGCCAGCAGTTACTCGTACATCGAGAACACTGAAGCTTTCTTT.

The chain links TRBV29-1 to TRBJ2-1; no clear D gene. The CDR3 spans 12 residues. V lost 1 base and J 9 bases, leaving 10 bases between the germline ends. From germline, CDR1 is SQVTM and CDR2 ANQGSEA. This CDR3 is CSVEALVGEQFF. CDR3 DNA sequence: TGCAGCGTTGAAGCCCTAGTGGGTGAGCAGTTCTTC.